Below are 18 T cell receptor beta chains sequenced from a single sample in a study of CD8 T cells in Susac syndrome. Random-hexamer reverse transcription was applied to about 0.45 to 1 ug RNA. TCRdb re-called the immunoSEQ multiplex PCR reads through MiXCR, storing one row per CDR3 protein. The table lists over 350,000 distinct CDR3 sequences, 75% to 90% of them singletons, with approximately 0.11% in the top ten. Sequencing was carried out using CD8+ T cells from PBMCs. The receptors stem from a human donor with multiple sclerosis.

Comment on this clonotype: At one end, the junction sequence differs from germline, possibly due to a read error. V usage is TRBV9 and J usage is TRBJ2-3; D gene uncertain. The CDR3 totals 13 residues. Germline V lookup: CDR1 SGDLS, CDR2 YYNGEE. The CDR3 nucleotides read TGTGCCAGCAGCGAGGACCACACAGATACGCGGTATTTT. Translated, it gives CASSEDHTDTRYF.

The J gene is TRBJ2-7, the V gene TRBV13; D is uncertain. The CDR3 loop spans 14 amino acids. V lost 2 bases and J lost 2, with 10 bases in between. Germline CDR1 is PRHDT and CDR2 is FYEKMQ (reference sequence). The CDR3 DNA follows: TGTGCCAGCAGCTTATATGAACAGACCTACGAGCAGTACTTC. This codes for CASSLYEQTYEQYF. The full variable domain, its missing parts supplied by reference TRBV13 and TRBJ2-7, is AAGVIQSPRHLIKEKRETATLKCYPIPRHDTVYWYQQGPGQDPQFLISFYEKMQSDKGSIPDRFSAQQFSDYHSELNMSSLELGDSALYFCASSLYEQTYEQYFGPGTRLTVT.

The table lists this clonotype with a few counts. This chain's CDR3 is CASSAGQGGQETQYF. The CDR3 DNA sequence: TGCGCCAGCAGCGCGGGACAGGGCGGGCAAGAGACCCAGTACTTC. The chain uses TRBV5-1 and TRBJ2-5; 9 nucleotides line up with TRBD1. The V gene end was trimmed by 4 bases and the J gene end by 2 bases; junction bases not matched to a gene: 6. Looked up from germline, CDR1 is SGHRS and CDR2 is YFSETQ. This CDR3 has 15 residues. Combining the CDR3 with reference TRBV5-1 and TRBJ2-5 gives the whole variable domain KAGVTQTPRYLIKTRGQQVTLSCSPISGHRSVSWYQQTPGQGLQFLFEYFSETQRNKGNFPGRFSGRQFSNSRSEMNVSTLELGDSALYLCASSAGQGGQETQYFGPGTRLLVL.

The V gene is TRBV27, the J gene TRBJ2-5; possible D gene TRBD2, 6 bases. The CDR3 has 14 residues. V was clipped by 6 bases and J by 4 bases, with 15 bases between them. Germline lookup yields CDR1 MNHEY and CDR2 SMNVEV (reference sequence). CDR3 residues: CASSYGGLRETQYF. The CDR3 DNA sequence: TGTGCCAGCAGCTATGGGGGACTCCGAGAGACCCAGTACTTC.

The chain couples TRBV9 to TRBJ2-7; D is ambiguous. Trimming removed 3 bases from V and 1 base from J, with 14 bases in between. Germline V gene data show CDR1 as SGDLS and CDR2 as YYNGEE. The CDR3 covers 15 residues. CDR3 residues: CASSAPSDGSYEQYF. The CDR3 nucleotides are TGTGCCAGCAGCGCCCCTTCGGACGGATCCTACGAGCAGTACTTC.

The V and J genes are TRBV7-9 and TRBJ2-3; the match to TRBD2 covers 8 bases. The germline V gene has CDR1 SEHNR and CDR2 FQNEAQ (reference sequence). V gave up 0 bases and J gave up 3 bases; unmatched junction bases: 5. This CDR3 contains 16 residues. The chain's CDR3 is CASSLAAGVGTDTQYF. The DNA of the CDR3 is TGTGCCAGCAGCTTAGCAGCGGGAGTTGGAACAGATACGCAGTATTTT.

The CDR3 sequence: CASTPTEAFF. The DNA for the CDR3 is TGTGCCAGCACCCCCACTGAAGCTTTCTTT. The rearrangement links TRBV6-1 to TRBJ1-1; D is uncertain. This CDR3 contains 10 residues. Germline V CDR1 and CDR2: MNHNS, SASEGT. Trimming took 7 bases from V and 4 from J, leaving 4 bases between them.

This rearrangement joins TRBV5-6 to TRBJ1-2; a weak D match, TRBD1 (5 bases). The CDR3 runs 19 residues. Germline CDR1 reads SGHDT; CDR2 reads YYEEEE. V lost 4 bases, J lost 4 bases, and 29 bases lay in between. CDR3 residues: CASSAPFRMFGTSPYGYTF. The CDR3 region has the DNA TGTGCCAGCAGCGCTCCGTTTAGGATGTTTGGGACTTCCCCCTATGGCTACACCTTC.

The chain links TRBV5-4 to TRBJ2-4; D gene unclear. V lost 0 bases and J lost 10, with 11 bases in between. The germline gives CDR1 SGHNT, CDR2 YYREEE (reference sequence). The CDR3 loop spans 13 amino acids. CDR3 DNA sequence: TGTGCCAGCAGCTTGGGGGCCTCTGGAATTCAGTACTTC. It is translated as CASSLGASGIQYF.

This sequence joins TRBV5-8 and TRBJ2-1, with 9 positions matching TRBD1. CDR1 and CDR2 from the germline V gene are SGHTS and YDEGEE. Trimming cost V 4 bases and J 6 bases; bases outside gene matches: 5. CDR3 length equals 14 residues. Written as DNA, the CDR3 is TGTGCCAGCAGCGCGGGACAGGGCGCCAATGAGCAGTTCTTC. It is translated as CASSAGQGANEQFF.

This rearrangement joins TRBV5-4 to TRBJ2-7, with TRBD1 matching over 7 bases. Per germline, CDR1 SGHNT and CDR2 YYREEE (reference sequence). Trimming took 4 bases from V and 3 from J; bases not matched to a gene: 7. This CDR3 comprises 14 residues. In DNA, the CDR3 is TGTGCCAGCAGCGAAACAGGGGTGAGCTACGAGCAGTACTTC. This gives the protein CASSETGVSYEQYF.

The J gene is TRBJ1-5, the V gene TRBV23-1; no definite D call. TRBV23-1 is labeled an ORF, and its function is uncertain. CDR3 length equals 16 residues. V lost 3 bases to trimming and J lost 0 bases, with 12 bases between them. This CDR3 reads CASSHWDTYSNQPQHF. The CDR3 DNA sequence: TGCGCCAGCAGTCATTGGGATACCTATAGCAATCAGCCCCAGCATTTT.

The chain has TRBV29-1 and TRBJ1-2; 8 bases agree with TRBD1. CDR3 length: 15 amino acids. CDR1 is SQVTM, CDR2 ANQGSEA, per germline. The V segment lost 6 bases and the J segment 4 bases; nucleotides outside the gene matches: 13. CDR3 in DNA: TGCAGCGTCCCCACCGGACAGGGATGGGGCTATGGCTACACCTTC. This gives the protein CSVPTGQGWGYGYTF.

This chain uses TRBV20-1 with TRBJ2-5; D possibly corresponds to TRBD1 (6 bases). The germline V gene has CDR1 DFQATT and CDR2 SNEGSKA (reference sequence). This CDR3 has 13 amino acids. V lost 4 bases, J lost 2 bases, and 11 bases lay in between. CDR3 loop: CSATRGQQETQYF. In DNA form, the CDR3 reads TGCAGTGCTACCAGGGGACAACAAGAGACCCAGTACTTC.

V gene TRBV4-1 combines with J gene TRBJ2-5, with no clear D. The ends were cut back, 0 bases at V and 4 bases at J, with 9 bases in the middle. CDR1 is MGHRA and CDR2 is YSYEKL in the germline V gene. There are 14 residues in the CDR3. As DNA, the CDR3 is TGCGCCAGCAGCCAAGATCGGCCAGGAGAGACCCAGTACTTC. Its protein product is CASSQDRPGETQYF.

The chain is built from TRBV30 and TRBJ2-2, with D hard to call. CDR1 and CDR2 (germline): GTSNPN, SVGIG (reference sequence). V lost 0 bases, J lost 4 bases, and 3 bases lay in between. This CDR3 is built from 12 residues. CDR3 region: CAWSVSTGELFF. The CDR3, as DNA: TGTGCCTGGAGTGTAAGCACCGGGGAGCTGTTTTTT.

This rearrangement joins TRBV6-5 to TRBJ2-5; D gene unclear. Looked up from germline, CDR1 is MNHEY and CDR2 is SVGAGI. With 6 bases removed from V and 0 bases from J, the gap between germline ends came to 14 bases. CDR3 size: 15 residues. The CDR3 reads CASSHLTMYQETQYF. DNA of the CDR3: TGTGCCAGCAGCCACCTGACCATGTACCAAGAGACCCAGTACTTC.

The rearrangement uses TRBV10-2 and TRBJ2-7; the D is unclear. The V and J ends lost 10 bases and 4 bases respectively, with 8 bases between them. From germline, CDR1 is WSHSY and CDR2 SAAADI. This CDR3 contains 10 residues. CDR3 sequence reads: CATQSYEQYF. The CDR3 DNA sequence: TGCGCCACCCAATCTTACGAGCAGTACTTC.